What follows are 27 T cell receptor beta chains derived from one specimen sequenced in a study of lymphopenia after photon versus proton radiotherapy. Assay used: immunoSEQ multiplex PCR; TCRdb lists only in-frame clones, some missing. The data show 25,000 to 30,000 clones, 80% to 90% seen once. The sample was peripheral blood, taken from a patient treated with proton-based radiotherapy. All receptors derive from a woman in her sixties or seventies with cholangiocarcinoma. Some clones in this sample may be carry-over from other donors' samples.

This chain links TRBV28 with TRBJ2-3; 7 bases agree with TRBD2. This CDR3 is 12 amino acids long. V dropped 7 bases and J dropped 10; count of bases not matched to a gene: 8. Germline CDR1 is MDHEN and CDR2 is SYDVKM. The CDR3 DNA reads TGTGCCAGCACCGGGGGGATTGGTGCGCAGTATTTT. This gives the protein CASTGGIGAQYF.

The CDR3 is CASSRAVTGTRGGNTIYF. The CDR3 DNA is TGTGCCAGCAGCCGGGCGGTAACAGGGACCCGAGGAGGAAACACCATATATTTT. This chain connects TRBV5-5 to TRBJ1-3, with D tentatively TRBD1 (6 bases). Germline loops: CDR1 SGHKS, CDR2 YYEKEE (reference sequence). The V end lost 4 bases, the J end lost 4 bases, and 24 bases lay between the germline ends. The length of the CDR3 is 18 residues.

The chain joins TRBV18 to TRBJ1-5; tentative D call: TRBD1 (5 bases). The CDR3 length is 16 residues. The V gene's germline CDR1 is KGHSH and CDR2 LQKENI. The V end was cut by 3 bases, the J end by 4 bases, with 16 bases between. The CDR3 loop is CASSPSSGRVNQPQHF. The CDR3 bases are TGTGCCAGCTCACCCAGCTCAGGGCGGGTAAATCAGCCCCAGCATTTT.

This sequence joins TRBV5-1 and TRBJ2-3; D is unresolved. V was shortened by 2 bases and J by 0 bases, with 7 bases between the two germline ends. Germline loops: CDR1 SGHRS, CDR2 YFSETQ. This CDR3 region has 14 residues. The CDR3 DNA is TGCGCCAGCAGCTTTGTGTCTAGCACAGATACGCAGTATTTT. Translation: CASSFVSSTDTQYF.

The CDR3 DNA sequence: TGTGCCAGCTCACCAATAACAGGTCGCTCCTACGAGCAGTACTTC. It codes for CASSPITGRSYEQYF. V is TRBV18 and J is TRBJ2-7; maybe TRBD1 (5 bases). Germline loops: CDR1 KGHSH, CDR2 LQKENI. The CDR3 runs to 15 residues. V lost 2 bases, J lost 0 bases, and 11 bases lay in between.

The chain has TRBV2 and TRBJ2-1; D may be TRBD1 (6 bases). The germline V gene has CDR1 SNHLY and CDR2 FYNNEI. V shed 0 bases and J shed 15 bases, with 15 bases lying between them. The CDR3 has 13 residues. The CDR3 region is CASSEAGDNHSFF. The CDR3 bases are TGTGCCAGCAGTGAAGCTGGGGACAATCATTCGTTCTTC. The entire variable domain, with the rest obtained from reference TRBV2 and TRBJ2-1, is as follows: EPEVTQTPSHQVTQMGQEVILRCVPISNHLYFYWYRQILGQKVEFLVSFYNNEISEKSEIFDDQFSVERPDGSNFTLKIRSTKLEDSAMYFCASSEAGDNHSFFGPGTRLTVL.

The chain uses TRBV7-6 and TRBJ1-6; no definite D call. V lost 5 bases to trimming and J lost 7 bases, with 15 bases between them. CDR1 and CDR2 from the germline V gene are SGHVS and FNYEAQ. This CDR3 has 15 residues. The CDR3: CASSPTISPNSPLHF. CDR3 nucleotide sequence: TGTGCCAGCAGCCCGACCATATCCCCCAATTCACCCCTCCACTTT.

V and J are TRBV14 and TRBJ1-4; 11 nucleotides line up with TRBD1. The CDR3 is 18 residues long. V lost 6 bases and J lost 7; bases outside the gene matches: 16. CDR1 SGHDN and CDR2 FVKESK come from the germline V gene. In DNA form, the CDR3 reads TGTGCCAGCAGAGGGCTTCTGGGACAGGGGGGAGGGTGTGAAAAACTGTTTTTT. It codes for CASRGLLGQGGGCEKLFF.

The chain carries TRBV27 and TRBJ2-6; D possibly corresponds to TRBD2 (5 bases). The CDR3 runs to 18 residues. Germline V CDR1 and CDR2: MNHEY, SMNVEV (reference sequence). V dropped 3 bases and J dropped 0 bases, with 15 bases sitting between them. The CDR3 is CASSLRERTYSGANVLTF. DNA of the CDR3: TGTGCCAGCAGTTTGAGGGAGCGAACTTACTCTGGGGCCAACGTCCTGACTTTC.

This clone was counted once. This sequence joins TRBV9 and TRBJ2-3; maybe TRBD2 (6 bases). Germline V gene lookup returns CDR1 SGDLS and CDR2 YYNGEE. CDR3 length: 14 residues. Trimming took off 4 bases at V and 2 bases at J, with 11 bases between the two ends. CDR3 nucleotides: TGTGCCAGCAGCCGGGACTTTAACACAGATACGCAGTATTTT. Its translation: CASSRDFNTDTQYF. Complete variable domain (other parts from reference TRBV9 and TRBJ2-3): DSGVTQTPKHLITATGQRVTLRCSPRSGDLSVYWYQQSLDQGLQFLIQYYNGEERAKGNILERFSAQQFPDLHSELNLSSLELGDSALYFCASSRDFNTDTQYFGPGTRLTVL.

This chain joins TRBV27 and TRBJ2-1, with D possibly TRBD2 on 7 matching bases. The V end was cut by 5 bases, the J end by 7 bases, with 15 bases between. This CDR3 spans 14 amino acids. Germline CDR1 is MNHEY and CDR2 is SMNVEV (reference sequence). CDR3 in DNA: TGTGCCAGCAGTGCCGGGGGGCCCCGTAATGAGCAGTTCTTC. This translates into CASSAGGPRNEQFF.

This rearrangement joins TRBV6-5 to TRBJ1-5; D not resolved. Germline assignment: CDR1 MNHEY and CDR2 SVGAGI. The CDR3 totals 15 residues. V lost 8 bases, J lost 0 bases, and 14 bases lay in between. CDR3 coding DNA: TGTGCCAGCCGCTCCGTGGGGAATAGCAATCAGCCCCAGCATTTT. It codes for CASRSVGNSNQPQHF.

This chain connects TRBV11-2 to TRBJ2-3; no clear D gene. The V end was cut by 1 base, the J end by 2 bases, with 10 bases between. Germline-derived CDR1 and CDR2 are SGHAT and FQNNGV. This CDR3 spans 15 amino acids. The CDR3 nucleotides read TGTGCCAGCAGCTTAGTCGTCAGAGACACAGATACGCAGTATTTT. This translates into CASSLVVRDTDTQYF.

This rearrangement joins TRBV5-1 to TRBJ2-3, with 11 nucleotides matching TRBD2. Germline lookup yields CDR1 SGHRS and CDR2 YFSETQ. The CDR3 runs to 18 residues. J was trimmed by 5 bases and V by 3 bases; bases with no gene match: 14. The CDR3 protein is CASSSRLAGPTLGDTQYF. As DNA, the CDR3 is TGCGCCAGCAGCTCACGACTAGCGGGGCCCACCCTGGGAGATACGCAGTATTTT.

Here the CDR3 DNA reads TGCAGCGTGGGTGCCACGGGGAAAATTGAAAAACTGTTTTTT. It encodes CSVGATGKIEKLFF. This chain links TRBV29-1 with TRBJ1-4; the D is unclear. The CDR3 sequence is 14 residues long. Trimming pared 6 bases from V and 7 bases from J, leaving 18 bases between. Looked up from germline, CDR1 is SQVTM and CDR2 is ANQGSEA.

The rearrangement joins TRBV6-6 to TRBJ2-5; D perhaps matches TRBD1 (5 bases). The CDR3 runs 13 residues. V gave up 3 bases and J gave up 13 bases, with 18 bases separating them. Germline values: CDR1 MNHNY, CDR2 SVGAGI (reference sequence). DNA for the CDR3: TGTGCCAGCAGTTATGTTCAGGGTAAGGCGTCGTACTTC. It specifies CASSYVQGKASYF.

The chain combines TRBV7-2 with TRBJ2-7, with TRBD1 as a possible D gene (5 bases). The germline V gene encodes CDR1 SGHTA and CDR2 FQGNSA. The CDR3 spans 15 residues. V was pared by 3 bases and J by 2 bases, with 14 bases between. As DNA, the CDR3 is TGTGCCAGCAGCTTTGGACACCCAACAACCTACGAGCAGTACTTC. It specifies CASSFGHPTTYEQYF.

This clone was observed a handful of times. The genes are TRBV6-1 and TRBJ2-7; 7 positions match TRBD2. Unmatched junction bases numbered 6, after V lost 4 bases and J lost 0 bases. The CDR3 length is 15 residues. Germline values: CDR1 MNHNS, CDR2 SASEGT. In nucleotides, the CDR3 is TGTGCCAGCAGTGCATCCAGGACTAGCTCCTACGAGCAGTACTTC. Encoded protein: CASSASRTSSYEQYF.

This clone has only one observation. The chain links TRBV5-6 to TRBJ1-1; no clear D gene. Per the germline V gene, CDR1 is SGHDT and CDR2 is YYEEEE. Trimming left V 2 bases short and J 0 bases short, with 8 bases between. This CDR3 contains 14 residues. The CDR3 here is CASSLGHLNTEAFF. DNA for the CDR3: TGTGCCAGCAGCTTAGGGCATTTGAACACTGAAGCTTTCTTT.

CDR3 in amino acids: CASSPRGANGELFF. Here the CDR3 DNA reads TGTGCCAGCAGCCCGAGAGGGGCGAACGGGGAGCTGTTTTTT. The chain is built from TRBV11-3 and TRBJ2-2; TRBD1 or TRBD2 may be the D gene (5 bases each). The CDR3 consists of 14 residues. The ends were cut back, 5 bases at V and 7 bases at J, with 14 bases in the middle. Germline assignment: CDR1 SGHNT and CDR2 YENEEA.

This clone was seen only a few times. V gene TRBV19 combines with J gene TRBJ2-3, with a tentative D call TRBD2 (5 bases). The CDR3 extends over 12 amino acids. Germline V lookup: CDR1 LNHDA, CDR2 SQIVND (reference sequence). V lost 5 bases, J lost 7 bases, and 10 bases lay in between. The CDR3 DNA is TGTGCCAGTAGTCCCGGACTGAATACGCAGTATTTT. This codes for CASSPGLNTQYF.

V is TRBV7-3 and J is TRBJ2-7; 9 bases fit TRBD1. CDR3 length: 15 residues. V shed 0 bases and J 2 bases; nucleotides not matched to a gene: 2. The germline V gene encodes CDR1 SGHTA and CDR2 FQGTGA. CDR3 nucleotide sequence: TGTGCCAGCAGCTTAACGGGGACAGGGACCTACGAGCAGTACTTC. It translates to CASSLTGTGTYEQYF.

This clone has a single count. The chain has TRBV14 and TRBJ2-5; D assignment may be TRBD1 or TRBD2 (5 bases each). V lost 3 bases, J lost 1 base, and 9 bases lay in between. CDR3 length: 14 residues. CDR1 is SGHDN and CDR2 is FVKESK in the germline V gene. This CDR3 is CASSQIGTQETQYF. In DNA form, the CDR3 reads TGTGCCAGCAGCCAGATAGGGACCCAAGAGACCCAGTACTTC.

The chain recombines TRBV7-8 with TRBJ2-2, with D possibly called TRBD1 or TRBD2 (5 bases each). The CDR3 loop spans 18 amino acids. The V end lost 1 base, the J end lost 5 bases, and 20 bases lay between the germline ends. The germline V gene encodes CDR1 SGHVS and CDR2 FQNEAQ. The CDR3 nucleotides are TGTGCCAGCAGCTTAGTCGGGATGGTCTGGGGGATGACCGGGGAGCTGTTTTTT. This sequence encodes CASSLVGMVWGMTGELFF. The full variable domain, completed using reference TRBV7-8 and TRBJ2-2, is GAGVSQSPRYKVAKRGQDVALRCDPISGHVSLFWYQQALGQGPEFLTYFQNEAQLDKSGLPSDRFFAERPEGSVSTLKIQRTQQEDSAVYLCASSLVGMVWGMTGELFFGEGSRLTVL.

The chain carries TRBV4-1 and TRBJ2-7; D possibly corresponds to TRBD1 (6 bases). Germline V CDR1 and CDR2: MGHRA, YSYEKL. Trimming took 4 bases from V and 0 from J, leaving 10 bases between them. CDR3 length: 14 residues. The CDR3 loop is CASSPEGVSYEQYF. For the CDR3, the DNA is TGCGCCAGCAGCCCCGAGGGGGTCTCCTACGAGCAGTACTTC.

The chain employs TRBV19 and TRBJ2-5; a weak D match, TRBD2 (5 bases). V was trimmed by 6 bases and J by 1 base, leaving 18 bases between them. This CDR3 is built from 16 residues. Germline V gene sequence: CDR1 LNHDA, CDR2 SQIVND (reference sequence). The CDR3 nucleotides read TGTGCCAGTAGCCGAGTGCCGGGAACAGTCCAAGAGACCCAGTACTTC. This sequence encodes CASSRVPGTVQETQYF. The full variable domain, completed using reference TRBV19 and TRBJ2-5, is DGGITQSPKYLFRKEGQNVTLSCEQNLNHDAMYWYRQDPGQGLRLIYYSQIVNDFQKGDIAEGYSVSREKKESFPLTVTSAQKNPTAFYLCASSRVPGTVQETQYFGPGTRLLVL.

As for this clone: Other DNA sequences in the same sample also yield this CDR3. The CDR3: CASSSGLAGVADTQYF. DNA of the CDR3: TGTGCCAGCAGCTCGGGACTAGCGGGAGTCGCAGATACGCAGTATTTT. This chain links TRBV7-9 with TRBJ2-3, with TRBD2 identical over 14 bases. V gave up 4 bases and J gave up 4 bases; unmatched junction bases: 4. Germline CDR1 SEHNR, CDR2 FQNEAQ (reference sequence). The CDR3 is 16 residues long.